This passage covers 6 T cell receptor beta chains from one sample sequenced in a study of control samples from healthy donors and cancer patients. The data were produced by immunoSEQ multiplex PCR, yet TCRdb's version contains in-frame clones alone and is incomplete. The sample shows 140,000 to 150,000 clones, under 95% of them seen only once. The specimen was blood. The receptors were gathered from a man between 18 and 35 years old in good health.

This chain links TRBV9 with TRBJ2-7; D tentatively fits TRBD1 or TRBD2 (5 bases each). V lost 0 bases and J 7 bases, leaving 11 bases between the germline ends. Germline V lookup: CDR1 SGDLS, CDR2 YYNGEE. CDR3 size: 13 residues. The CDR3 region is CASSVEGTSEQYF. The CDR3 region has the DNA TGTGCCAGCAGCGTAGAGGGGACGTCAGAGCAGTACTTC.

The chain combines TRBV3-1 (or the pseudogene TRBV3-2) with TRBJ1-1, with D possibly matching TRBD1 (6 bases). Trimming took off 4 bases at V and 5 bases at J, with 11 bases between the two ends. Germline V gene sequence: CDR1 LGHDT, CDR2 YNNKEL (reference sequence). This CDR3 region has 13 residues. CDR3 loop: CASSRGGRTEAFF. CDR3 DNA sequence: TGTGCCAGCAGCCGAGGGGGGCGAACTGAAGCTTTCTTT.

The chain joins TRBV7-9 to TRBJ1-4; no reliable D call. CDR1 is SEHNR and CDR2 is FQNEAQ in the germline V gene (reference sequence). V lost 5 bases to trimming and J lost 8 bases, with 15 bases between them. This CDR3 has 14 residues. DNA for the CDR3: TGTGCCAGCAGCCCCCTCGGGCGCCCGGAAAAACTGTTTTTT. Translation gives CASSPLGRPEKLFF.

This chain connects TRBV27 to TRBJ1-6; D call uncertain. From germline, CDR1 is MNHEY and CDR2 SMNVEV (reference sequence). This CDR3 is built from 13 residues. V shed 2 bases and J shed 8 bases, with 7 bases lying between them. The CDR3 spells CASSLSPDSPLHF. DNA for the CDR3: TGTGCCAGCAGTTTAAGCCCGGATTCACCCCTCCACTTT.

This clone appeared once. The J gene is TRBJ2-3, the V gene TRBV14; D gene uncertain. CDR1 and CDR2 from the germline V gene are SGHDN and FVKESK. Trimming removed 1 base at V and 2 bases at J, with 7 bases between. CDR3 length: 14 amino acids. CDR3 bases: TGTGCCAGCAGCCAAGCACTTTACACAGATACGCAGTATTTT. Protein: CASSQALYTDTQYF. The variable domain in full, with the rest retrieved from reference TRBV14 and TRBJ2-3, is EAGVTQFPSHSVIEKGQTVTLRCDPISGHDNLYWYRRVMGKEIKFLLHFVKESKQDESGMPNNRFLAERTGGTYSTLKVQPAELEDSGVYFCASSQALYTDTQYFGPGTRLTVL.

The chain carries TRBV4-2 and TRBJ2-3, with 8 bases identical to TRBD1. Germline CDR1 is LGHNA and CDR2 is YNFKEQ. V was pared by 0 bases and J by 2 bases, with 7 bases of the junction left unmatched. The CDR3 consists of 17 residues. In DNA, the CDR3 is TGTGCCAGCAGCCAAGAGAAGGACAGGGTGCCCACAGATACGCAGTATTTT. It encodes CASSQEKDRVPTDTQYF.